This passage covers 29 T cell receptor beta chains from one sample sequenced in a study of low-dose radiotherapy and immunotherapy resistance in tumors. TRAV- and TRBV-specific primers were used for first-strand cDNA, which covered alpha and beta chains. TCRs were put through around 20 PCR cycles of amplification with Phusion. A constant-region primer and the V-primer adapter served as the primer pair. TCRdb recomputed calls from the reads with MiXCR, one row per CDR3 protein. The repertoire holds more than 10,000 distinct CDR3 sequences, with 60% as singletons. All receptors derive from a human donor with advanced metastatic prostate, ovarian, gallbladder or colorectal cancer (not recorded which). This table probably holds off-target reads from a library built for another chain.

The chain joins TRBV11-2 to TRBJ2-3; 7 bases match TRBD2. V was clipped by 5 bases and J by 6 bases; unmatched bases: 20. This CDR3 comprises 18 residues. Germline values: CDR1 SGHAT, CDR2 FQNNGV. The CDR3 sequence: CASSAVRRGGVPQDTQYF. CDR3 nucleotides: TGTGCCAGCAGCGCAGTACGACGCGGGGGAGTCCCTCAGGATACGCAGTATTTT.

This chain joins TRBV20-1 and TRBJ1-5; no clear D gene. Germline V CDR1 and CDR2: DFQATT, SNEGSKA (reference sequence). The CDR3 has 15 residues. Trimming stripped 2 bases from V and 1 base from J, with 12 bases between. The CDR3 here is CSARPEAVSNQPQHF. CDR3 coding DNA: TGCAGTGCTAGACCCGAAGCGGTGAGCAATCAGCCCCAGCATTTT.

This clonotype has a single count. This rearrangement joins TRBV5-1 to TRBJ2-6; the match to TRBD1 covers 9 bases. Germline V lookup: CDR1 SGHRS, CDR2 YFSETQ. The CDR3 spans 16 residues. Losses at the gene ends were 5 bases for V and 0 bases for J; bases not matched to a gene: 3. The CDR3, as DNA: TGCGCCAGCAGGGGGACAGGGAACTCTGGGGCCAACGTCCTGACTTTC. It yields the protein CASRGTGNSGANVLTF.

The rearrangement links TRBV4-3 to TRBJ2-7; 10 positions match TRBD2. After removal of 2 bases from V and 0 bases from J, the junction contained 1 base not matched to a gene. The CDR3 spans 15 residues. The germline V gene encodes CDR1 LGHNA and CDR2 YSLEER. CDR3 DNA: TGCGCCAGCAGCCAACTAGCGGGGGCCTCCTACGAGCAGTACTTC. Its protein is CASSQLAGASYEQYF.

This chain uses TRBV5-1 with TRBJ2-5, with a weak D call TRBD2 (7 bases). V dropped 0 bases and J dropped 2 bases, with 23 bases sitting between them. The CDR3 has 19 amino acids. Germline CDR1 is SGHRS and CDR2 is YFSETQ. In DNA form, the CDR3 reads TGCGCCAGCAGCTTGGTCGGGGGGCCAGGGCGTGGATCACAAGAGACCCAGTACTTC. Its translation: CASSLVGGPGRGSQETQYF.

This clonotype was counted between two and nine times. The chain carries TRBV6-4 and TRBJ2-6; D gene unclear. Germline CDR1 is MRHNA and CDR2 is SNTAGT. Trimming pared 0 bases from V and 0 bases from J, leaving 3 bases between. This CDR3 comprises 15 residues. Written as DNA, the CDR3 is TGTGCCAGCAGTGACTCGCGCTCTGGGGCCAACGTCCTGACTTTC. This encodes CASSDSRSGANVLTF.

The chain recombines TRBV11-2 with TRBJ2-7; D is possibly TRBD2 (6 bases). V was clipped by 6 bases and J by 6 bases, with 15 bases between them. The CDR3 is made up of 13 amino acids. CDR1 and CDR2 from the germline V gene are SGHAT and FQNNGV. CDR3 nucleotides: TGTGCCAGCAGTGGGACTTATCTGGGCGAGCAGTACTTC. Amino acids: CASSGTYLGEQYF.

The sample holds a few counts of this clonotype. The chain joins TRBV20-1 to TRBJ2-7; 9 nucleotides agree with TRBD1. The CDR3 covers 13 residues. From germline, CDR1 is DFQATT and CDR2 SNEGSKA (reference sequence). V lost 1 base to trimming and J lost 6 bases; unmatched junction nucleotides: 4. CDR3: CSARGDRESEQYF. CDR3 DNA: TGCAGTGCTAGAGGGGACAGGGAGAGCGAGCAGTACTTC.

This clonotype appeared a single time. This chain joins TRBV18 and TRBJ1-4; D gene uncertain. The germline V gene encodes CDR1 KGHSH and CDR2 LQKENI. Trimming shortened V by 3 bases and J by 4 bases, and 6 bases separated the two germline ends. The CDR3 has 13 residues. The CDR3 DNA is TGTGCCAGCTCACCCGGGTTTAATGAAAAACTGTTTTTT. It codes for CASSPGFNEKLFF. Looking up the rest from reference TRBV18 and TRBJ1-4 gives the full variable domain: NAGVMQNPRHLVRRRGQEARLRCSPMKGHSHVYWYRQLPEEGLKFMVYLQKENIIDESGMPKERFSAEFPKEGPSILRIQQVVRGDSAAYFCASSPGFNEKLFFGSGTQLSVL.

This clonotype was seen a handful of times. The rearrangement links TRBV12-3 or TRBV12-4 to TRBJ1-1, with a tentative D call TRBD1 (5 bases). The CDR3 totals 14 residues. V was pared by 6 bases and J by 2 bases, with 13 bases between. The CDR3 sequence is CASSPDRRNTEAFF. CDR3 in DNA: TGTGCCAGCAGCCCCGACAGAAGAAACACTGAAGCTTTCTTT.

The genes are TRBV11-1 and TRBJ2-1; 9 nucleotides align to TRBD1. The CDR3 totals 16 residues. Trimming cost V 5 bases and J 0 bases; bases outside gene matches: 5. CDR1 is SGHAT and CDR2 is FQDESV in the germline V gene (reference sequence). The CDR3 sequence: CASSPGTGSSYNEQFF. DNA for the CDR3: TGTGCCAGCAGCCCCGGGACAGGGAGCTCCTACAATGAGCAGTTCTTC.

The table lists this clonotype with a few counts. CDR3 protein: CASRTRGLADVYNEQFF. Here the CDR3 DNA reads TGTGCCAGTAGGACCCGGGGACTAGCGGACGTATACAATGAGCAGTTCTTC. The J gene is TRBJ2-1, the V gene TRBV19; 11 bases are a match to TRBD2. J lost 4 bases, V lost 6 bases, and 11 bases had no gene match. From germline, CDR1 is LNHDA and CDR2 SQIVND (reference sequence). This CDR3 has 17 residues. The full variable domain, rest sourced from reference TRBV19 and TRBJ2-1, is DGGITQSPKYLFRKEGQNVTLSCEQNLNHDAMYWYRQDPGQGLRLIYYSQIVNDFQKGDIAEGYSVSREKKESFPLTVTSAQKNPTAFYLCASRTRGLADVYNEQFFGPGTRLTVL.

The chain carries TRBV5-1 and TRBJ1-2; D not certain. Germline V gives CDR1 SGHRS, CDR2 YFSETQ. The CDR3 covers 14 residues. Deletions cut 0 bases from V and 0 bases from J, with 6 bases between. DNA for the CDR3: TGCGCCAGCAGCTTGGACAGTTCTAACTATGGCTACACCTTC. Translation: CASSLDSSNYGYTF.

The rearrangement uses TRBV28 and TRBJ2-1, with a tentative D call TRBD2 (6 bases). The CDR3 sequence is 15 residues long. The V gene lost 9 bases and the J gene lost 5 bases, with 20 bases spanning the gap. Germline V gene lookup returns CDR1 MDHEN and CDR2 SYDVKM. CDR3 bases: TGTGCCAGTAGCCCTCGGGGGTCGAGAGACAATGAGCAGTTCTTC. Translated: CASSPRGSRDNEQFF.

The rearrangement uses TRBV28 and TRBJ1-5; 9 bases line up with TRBD1. CDR1 and CDR2 from the germline V gene are MDHEN and SYDVKM. Trimming at V came to 6 bases and at J to 4 bases, leaving 4 bases not matched to a gene. CDR3 size: 14 residues. CDR3 coding DNA: TGTGCCAGCAGCCGAGGACAGGGGAATCAGCCCCAGCATTTT. Translated: CASSRGQGNQPQHF.

The rearrangement uses TRBV6-4 and TRBJ2-1; TRBD2 matches at 12 bases. This CDR3 region has 14 residues. From germline, CDR1 is MRHNA and CDR2 SNTAGT. J lost 7 bases, V lost 2 bases, and 0 bases had no gene match. In DNA, the CDR3 is TGTGCCAGCAGTGACGGGACTAGCGGGAATGAGCAGTTCTTC. Its protein product is CASSDGTSGNEQFF.

Comment on this clonotype: A junction boundary mismatches the germline segment, possibly from a read error. The chain joins TRBV4-2 to TRBJ2-5; D is possibly TRBD1 (6 bases). The CDR3 is 16 residues long. The V gene's germline CDR1 is LGHNA and CDR2 YNFKEQ. Here the CDR3 reads CASSQGRGQYQETQYF. The DNA of the CDR3 is TGTGCCAGCAGCCAAGGCAGGGGCCAATACCAGGAGACCCAGTACTTC.

The chain employs TRBV2 and TRBJ1-2; D uncertain. From germline, CDR1 is SNHLY and CDR2 FYNNEI. The CDR3 consists of 14 residues. With 6 bases removed from V and 6 bases from J, the gap between germline ends came to 17 bases. The CDR3 is CASRKRRLDDGYTF. The CDR3 bases are TGTGCCAGCAGAAAAAGGAGGCTTGACGATGGCTACACCTTC.

The DNA of the CDR3 is TGTGCCAGCCAAAAGATAATCGGGGCTGAGCATTCACCCCTCCACTTT. It translates to CASQKIIGAEHSPLHF. The chain carries TRBV19 and TRBJ1-6; D perhaps matches TRBD1 (5 bases). V was pared by 9 bases and J by 8 bases, with 23 bases between. The CDR3 runs to 16 residues. The V gene's germline CDR1 is LNHDA and CDR2 SQIVND (reference sequence).

The chain uses TRBV5-1 and TRBJ2-7; 12 bases agree with TRBD2. V trimming: 7 bases; J trimming: 6 bases; junction bases outside the gene matches: 8. This CDR3 spans 14 amino acids. From germline, CDR1 is SGHRS and CDR2 YFSETQ. CDR3 sequence reads: CASRGGTSGSEQYF. The CDR3 region has the DNA TGCGCCAGCCGCGGAGGGACTAGCGGGTCCGAGCAGTACTTC.

This clonotype was seen only a few times. This rearrangement joins TRBV2 to TRBJ2-2; D gene uncertain. CDR1 and CDR2 (germline): SNHLY, FYNNEI. This CDR3 is 14 amino acids long. The V end was cut by 2 bases, the J end by 3 bases, with 7 bases between. CDR3: CASSEFRYTGELFF. The CDR3 nucleotides are TGTGCCAGCAGTGAATTTAGGTACACCGGGGAGCTGTTTTTT. Supplemented by reference TRBV2 and TRBJ2-2, the full variable domain reads EPEVTQTPSHQVTQMGQEVILRCVPISNHLYFYWYRQILGQKVEFLVSFYNNEISEKSEIFDDQFSVERPDGSNFTLKIRSTKLEDSAMYFCASSEFRYTGELFFGEGSRLTVL.

This clonotype was detected once. The chain links TRBV12-3 or TRBV12-4 to TRBJ1-5, with a tentative D call TRBD1 (6 bases). Trimming stripped 4 bases from V and 6 bases from J, with 13 bases between. The CDR3 is made up of 14 amino acids. The CDR3 is CASSSTSTGQPQHF. The CDR3 DNA follows: TGTGCCAGCAGTTCCACCTCGACAGGTCAGCCCCAGCATTTT.

Only one count was recorded for this clonotype. The CDR3 sequence is CSAPRDVNNEQFF. The CDR3 DNA sequence: TGCAGTGCCCCCAGGGACGTCAACAATGAGCAGTTCTTC. The J gene is TRBJ2-1, the V gene TRBV20-1, with D perhaps TRBD1 or TRBD2 (5 bases each). V lost 6 bases and J 5 bases, leaving 14 bases between the germline ends. The CDR3 is made up of 13 amino acids. CDR1 DFQATT and CDR2 SNEGSKA come from the germline V gene (reference sequence).

V and J are TRBV18 and TRBJ2-5; 7 bases fit TRBD1. With V trimmed by 6 bases and J by 14 bases, 15 bases remained unmatched. Germline V gene sequence: CDR1 KGHSH, CDR2 LQKENI. This CDR3 is built from 13 residues. The CDR3 region has the DNA TGTGCCAGCTCCCCAAGCCGGGACAGAGACCCTTACTTC. Its translation is CASSPSRDRDPYF.

The chain is built from TRBV6-1 and TRBJ1-5; no reliable D call. CDR3 length: 13 residues. V lost 8 bases and J lost 3, with 11 bases in between. Per germline, CDR1 MNHNS and CDR2 SASEGT. CDR3 residues: CASRQVNNQPQHF. CDR3 in DNA: TGTGCCAGCCGTCAAGTAAACAATCAGCCCCAGCATTTT.

The rearrangement joins TRBV28 to TRBJ2-7; a possible D gene is TRBD1 (6 bases). This CDR3 region has 15 residues. From germline, CDR1 is MDHEN and CDR2 SYDVKM. V lost 5 bases to trimming and J lost 2 bases, with 16 bases between them. The CDR3 DNA reads TGTGCCAGCAGTGCACGGGACACCTTCCCCTACGAGCAGTACTTC. Translating it yields CASSARDTFPYEQYF. The variable domain in full, with the rest retrieved from reference TRBV28 and TRBJ2-7, is DVKVTQSSRYLVKRTGEKVFLECVQDMDHENMFWYRQDPGLGLRLIYFSYDVKMKEKGDIPEGYSVSREKKERFSLILESASTNQTSMYLCASSARDTFPYEQYFGPGTRLTVT.

The J gene is TRBJ1-2, the V gene TRBV7-2; D perhaps matches TRBD1 (5 bases). Germline assignment: CDR1 SGHTA and CDR2 FQGNSA. V was cut by 1 base and J by 2 bases, with 14 bases left in between. CDR3 length: 16 amino acids. The CDR3 spells CASSLVSGILNYGYTF. The CDR3, as DNA: TGTGCCAGCAGCTTAGTATCAGGGATCCTAAACTATGGCTACACCTTC.

This clonotype appeared a few times. The chain uses TRBV28 and TRBJ2-5; 7 bases fit TRBD1. V was pared by 5 bases and J by 1 base, with 4 bases of the junction left unmatched. Germline V gives CDR1 MDHEN, CDR2 SYDVKM. The CDR3 runs to 14 residues. The CDR3 nucleotides are TGTGCCAGCAGTCCCGGGACAGCCCAAGAGACCCAGTACTTC. Translating it yields CASSPGTAQETQYF.

The chain uses TRBV6-5 and TRBJ1-5; no definite D call. The germline gives CDR1 MNHEY, CDR2 SVGAGI. The CDR3 totals 15 residues. Deletions cut 3 bases from V and 2 bases from J, with 11 bases between. The CDR3 loop is CASSYGSHGNQPQHF. CDR3 coding DNA: TGTGCCAGCAGTTATGGCAGTCATGGCAATCAGCCCCAGCATTTT.